The next 29 T cell receptor beta chains were all read from a single sample in a study of T cells after yellow fever vaccination. TCRdb recomputed calls from the 5' RACE reads with MiXCR, one row per CDR3 protein. In the table there are some 550,000 distinct CDR3 sequences, under 25% of which are singletons. The sample here was PBMCs, taken 15 days after the yellow fever booster vaccination. All receptors come from a man younger than 45 who received the YFV17D yellow fever vaccine.

This clonotype showed up many times. J is TRBJ2-3 and V is TRBV5-1; unclear D gene. Trimming cost V 0 bases and J 2 bases, with 10 bases left between them. The CDR3 has 15 amino acids. Looked up from germline, CDR1 is SGHRS and CDR2 is YFSETQ. CDR3 in DNA: TGCGCCAGCAGCTTGGCCGGGCCTTCCACAGATACGCAGTATTTT. This translates into CASSLAGPSTDTQYF.

The CDR3 is CSASLAGAPNEQFF. For the CDR3, the DNA is TGCAGTGCTAGTCTAGCGGGAGCCCCCAATGAGCAGTTCTTC. This sequence joins TRBV20-1 and TRBJ2-1; 10 bases line up with TRBD2. The trim removed 3 bases at V and 6 bases at J, leaving 5 bases unmatched. CDR3 length equals 14 residues. Per germline, CDR1 DFQATT and CDR2 SNEGSKA (reference sequence).

This clonotype has only a few counts. The rearrangement links TRBV24-1 to TRBJ2-1, with TRBD2 identical over 12 bases. The CDR3 has 17 amino acids. Looked up from germline, CDR1 is KGHDR and CDR2 is SFDVKD. Trimming cost V 4 bases and J 6 bases; bases outside gene matches: 9. The CDR3 DNA reads as TGTGCCACCAGTGACCCGACTAGCGGGAGTGACCTCAATGAGCAGTTCTTC. Translated, it gives CATSDPTSGSDLNEQFF.

In this sample, this clonotype turned up a few times. J is TRBJ2-7 and V is TRBV6-2 or TRBV6-3; TRBD2 is a possible D gene (5 bases). Deletions cut 5 bases from V and 7 bases from J, with 9 bases between. The CDR3 has 11 amino acids. Germline CDR1 reads MNHEY; CDR2 reads SVGEGT. CDR3 DNA: TGTGCCAGCAGTGGACTTGGGGAGCAGTACTTC. Encoded protein: CASSGLGEQYF.

V gene TRBV4-3 combines with J gene TRBJ2-7; D possibly corresponds to TRBD1 (5 bases). CDR3 length: 14 residues. The V end lost 0 bases, the J end lost 3 bases, and 9 bases lay between the germline ends. The germline V gene has CDR1 LGHNA and CDR2 YSLEER. The CDR3 spells CASSQDLDSYEQYF. The CDR3 DNA sequence: TGCGCCAGCAGCCAAGATTTAGACAGCTACGAGCAGTACTTC.

This clonotype was seen a few times. The chain links TRBV29-1 to TRBJ2-2, with D unresolved. The CDR3 sequence is 12 residues long. Germline V lookup: CDR1 SQVTM, CDR2 ANQGSEA. The V gene lost 4 bases and the J gene lost 5 bases, with 8 bases spanning the gap. The CDR3 spells CSVVPLTGELFF. The CDR3 bases are TGCAGCGTTGTTCCCCTAACCGGGGAGCTGTTTTTT.

The V and J genes are TRBV6-2 or TRBV6-3 and TRBJ1-2; tentatively, D is TRBD1 (5 bases). V shed 6 bases and J shed 4 bases, with 18 bases lying between them. The length of the CDR3 is 15 residues. Germline V gene data show CDR1 as MNHEY and CDR2 as SVGEGT. CDR3 sequence: CASSLNTLQVYGYTF. The CDR3 nucleotides are TGTGCCAGCAGCCTTAATACCTTACAGGTCTATGGCTACACCTTC.

This rearrangement joins TRBV7-8 to TRBJ2-1, with 9 positions matching TRBD2. Germline V CDR1 and CDR2: SGHVS, FQNEAQ. Losses at the gene ends were 5 bases for V and 4 bases for J; bases not matched to a gene: 6. There are 15 residues in the CDR3. CDR3 sequence (DNA): TGTGCCAGCAGCATCAAGACTAGCGGATACAATGAGCAGTTCTTC. The encoded protein is CASSIKTSGYNEQFF.

This clonotype was recorded only once. The chain combines TRBV14 with TRBJ2-6, with D unclear. This CDR3 spans 17 amino acids. Trimming stripped 3 bases from V and 0 bases from J, with 12 bases between. Germline-derived CDR1 and CDR2 are SGHDN and FVKESK. The CDR3 coding sequence is TGTGCCAGCAGCCATTCCCTGACTGGCTCTGGGGCCAACGTCCTGACTTTC. It is translated as CASSHSLTGSGANVLTF.

This clonotype was observed a handful of times. This chain uses TRBV27 with TRBJ1-2; TRBD1 might be the D (5 bases). V lost 3 bases and J lost 6, with 14 bases in between. Germline V gives CDR1 MNHEY, CDR2 SMNVEV (reference sequence). The CDR3 length is 14 residues. The CDR3 reads CASSFGGGTNGYTF. The CDR3 coding sequence is TGTGCCAGCAGTTTCGGGGGAGGTACGAATGGCTACACCTTC.

This clonotype has just a few counts. The rearrangement joins TRBV12-3 or TRBV12-4 to TRBJ2-3; 8 nucleotides line up with TRBD2. The CDR3 has 15 amino acids. V trimming: 3 bases; J trimming: 5 bases; junction bases outside the gene matches: 7. DNA of the CDR3: TGTGCCAGCAGTTTCCGTACGGGAGGGAAAGATACGCAGTATTTT. This codes for CASSFRTGGKDTQYF.

The chain is built from TRBV27 and TRBJ2-1, with TRBD2 matching 7 bases. Germline lookup yields CDR1 MNHEY and CDR2 SMNVEV (reference sequence). This CDR3 comprises 18 residues. With V trimmed by 5 bases and J by 5 bases, 18 bases remained unmatched. CDR3 sequence reads: CASSPPYWSGGTDNEQFF. CDR3 DNA: TGTGCCAGCAGTCCACCCTACTGGTCGGGAGGAACGGACAATGAGCAGTTCTTC.

This clonotype was counted only a few times. The rearrangement joins TRBV24-1 to TRBJ1-5; D unresolved. V was clipped by 2 bases and J by 13 bases, with 14 bases between them. The CDR3 spans 13 residues. In germline, CDR1 is KGHDR, CDR2 SFDVKD. For the CDR3, the DNA is TGTGCCACCAGTGATTCTCGAATATTAGGGCAGCATTTT. It translates to CATSDSRILGQHF.

Concerning this clonotype itself: One junction end disagrees with the germline gene, perhaps due to a read error. The rearrangement joins TRBV29-1 to TRBJ2-5, with D perhaps being TRBD1 or TRBD2 (6 bases each). Germline CDR1 reads SQVTM; CDR2 reads ANQGSEA. The CDR3 is 11 amino acids. The CDR3 DNA is TGCAGCGGCCGACAGGAGGGCTTTCTGGACTTC. As protein: CSGRQEGFLDF.

This clonotype has just a few counts. J is TRBJ2-5 and V is TRBV6-2 or TRBV6-3; 9 nucleotides line up with TRBD2. Per the germline V gene, CDR1 is MNHEY and CDR2 is SVGEGT. With V trimmed by 2 bases and J by 2 bases, 12 bases remained unmatched. The length of the CDR3 is 18 residues. CDR3 in amino acids: CASSYVTGLAGTQETQYF. CDR3 in DNA: TGTGCCAGCAGTTACGTGACGGGTCTAGCGGGAACTCAAGAGACCCAGTACTTC.

V gene TRBV20-1 combines with J gene TRBJ1-1; D gene uncertain. From germline, CDR1 is DFQATT and CDR2 SNEGSKA (reference sequence). CDR3 size: 13 residues. The germline V and J ends were trimmed by 8 bases and 3 bases, with 16 bases remaining between them. For the CDR3, the DNA is TGCAGTCAACTACAAAGTGGCTACACTGAAGCTTTCTTT. Translated: CSQLQSGYTEAFF.

The chain combines TRBV7-6 with TRBJ2-5; D may be TRBD1 (6 bases). V lost 1 base, J lost 7 bases, and 13 bases lay in between. This CDR3 region has 14 residues. Germline CDR1 reads SGHVS; CDR2 reads FNYEAQ. CDR3 DNA: TGTGCCAGCAGCTTAGTTCAAGGGGGAGCGACCCAGTACTTC. It yields the protein CASSLVQGGATQYF. Full variable domain (outside the CDR3, taken from reference TRBV7-6 and TRBJ2-5): GAGVSQSPRYKVTKRGQDVALRCDPISGHVSLYWYRQALGQGPEFLTYFNYEAQQDKSGLPNDRFSAERPEGSISTLTIQRTEQRDSAMYRCASSLVQGGATQYFGPGTRLLVL.

This clonotype was counted between two and nine times. This rearrangement joins TRBV6-2 or TRBV6-3 to TRBJ1-3; TRBD1 is a possible D gene (5 bases). There are 15 residues in the CDR3. CDR1 is MNHEY and CDR2 is SVGEGT in the germline V gene. V lost 5 bases and J lost 0, with 11 bases in between. The CDR3 region has the DNA TGTGCCAGCAGTCGGGCAGGGTCCTCTGGAAACACCATATATTTT. Translated, it gives CASSRAGSSGNTIYF.

The chain uses TRBV30 and TRBJ1-4; D is unclear. The CDR3 has 13 residues. The germline V gene encodes CDR1 GTSNPN and CDR2 SVGIG (reference sequence). The germline V and J ends were trimmed by 5 bases and 0 bases, with 7 bases remaining between them. The CDR3 sequence: CAWSGATNEKLFF. DNA for the CDR3: TGTGCCTGGTCTGGAGCAACTAATGAAAAACTGTTTTTT.

This clonotype has a handful of counts. The chain links TRBV15 to TRBJ2-1; TRBD2 might be the D (5 bases). Trimming removed 0 bases from V and 9 bases from J, with 15 bases in between. This CDR3 region has 15 residues. The germline V gene encodes CDR1 LNHNV and CDR2 YYDKDF (reference sequence). The CDR3 DNA is TGTGCCACCAGCAGAGATGGGAGAGGGCGTGGTGAGCAGTTCTTC. Its protein product is CATSRDGRGRGEQFF.

J is TRBJ1-1 and V is TRBV5-1; perhaps TRBD1 as D (6 bases). Germline V gives CDR1 SGHRS, CDR2 YFSETQ. The CDR3 has 13 amino acids. The V gene lost 6 bases and the J gene lost 1 base, with 10 bases spanning the gap. CDR3 coding DNA: TGCGCCAGCAATCAGGGGCGGAACACTGAAGCTTTCTTT. The encoded protein is CASNQGRNTEAFF.

The chain carries TRBV5-1 and TRBJ2-5, with 7 positions matching TRBD2. The junction had 11 bases not matched to a gene; V was cut back by 4 bases and J by 5 bases. The CDR3 runs 15 residues. The germline gives CDR1 SGHRS, CDR2 YFSETQ. The CDR3 here is CASSAGTTGGETQYF. The CDR3 bases are TGCGCCAGCAGCGCCGGGACTACTGGAGGGGAGACCCAGTACTTC.

This clonotype was observed a few times. One junction end disagrees with the germline gene, perhaps due to a read error. This chain joins TRBV20-1 and TRBJ2-3; 7 bases line up with TRBD1. The CDR3 sequence is 14 residues long. Germline V gives CDR1 DFQATT, CDR2 SNEGSKA (reference sequence). CDR3 residues: CSARGTAHLDTQYF. The CDR3 DNA follows: TGCAGTGCAAGAGGGACAGCCCACCTTGATACGCAGTATTTT.

The chain uses TRBV11-2 and TRBJ2-5; 7 bases align to TRBD1. Per germline, CDR1 SGHAT and CDR2 FQNNGV. This CDR3 spans 14 amino acids. V lost 3 bases to trimming and J lost 4 bases; unmatched junction nucleotides: 5. The CDR3 loop reads CASSFTGVRETQYF. The CDR3 bases are TGTGCCAGCAGCTTTACAGGGGTACGAGAGACCCAGTACTTC.

This clonotype was observed a few times. The chain joins TRBV29-1 to TRBJ2-1, with a tentative D call TRBD1 (6 bases). The germline gives CDR1 SQVTM, CDR2 ANQGSEA. Trimming removed 5 bases from V and 4 bases from J, with 9 bases in between. The CDR3 consists of 12 residues. The CDR3 loop reads CSVLDSYNEQFF. The CDR3 DNA sequence: TGCAGCGTTTTGGACAGTTACAATGAGCAGTTCTTC.

The sample holds a few counts of this clonotype. This rearrangement joins TRBV20-1 to TRBJ2-3, with 13 bases matching TRBD2. CDR1 and CDR2 (germline): DFQATT, SNEGSKA (reference sequence). Trimming at V came to 3 bases and at J to 3 bases, leaving 9 bases not matched to a gene. This CDR3 has 17 residues. In nucleotides, the CDR3 is TGCAGTGCTAGCTTCAGCCTGGGACTAGCGGGAACAGATACGCAGTATTTT. Translating gives CSASFSLGLAGTDTQYF.

The chain joins TRBV4-3 to TRBJ2-3; 7 bases are a match to TRBD2. Trimming took 4 bases from V and 0 from J; bases not matched to a gene: 4. Germline CDR1 and CDR2: LGHNA and YSLEER. The CDR3 covers 15 residues. CDR3 sequence reads: CASSPLAASTDTQYF. The DNA for the CDR3 is TGCGCCAGCAGCCCTCTAGCGGCTAGCACAGATACGCAGTATTTT.

The genes are TRBV2 and TRBJ1-2; TRBD1 aligns across 7 bases. This CDR3 contains 13 residues. Unmatched junction bases numbered 0, after V lost 1 base and J lost 4 bases. Germline CDR1 SNHLY, CDR2 FYNNEI. CDR3 in amino acids: CASSEGTGYGYTF. CDR3 sequence (DNA): TGTGCCAGCAGTGAAGGGACAGGCTATGGCTACACCTTC.

In its sample, this clonotype was seen a few times. J is TRBJ2-1 and V is TRBV7-8; tentative D call: TRBD2 (5 bases). CDR3 length: 16 amino acids. Trimming removed 5 bases from V and 5 bases from J, with 19 bases in between. Germline V gene lookup returns CDR1 SGHVS and CDR2 FQNEAQ. The CDR3 spells CASSKRGGPLHNEQFF. The DNA of the CDR3 is TGTGCCAGCAGCAAAAGAGGAGGCCCTCTGCACAATGAGCAGTTCTTC.